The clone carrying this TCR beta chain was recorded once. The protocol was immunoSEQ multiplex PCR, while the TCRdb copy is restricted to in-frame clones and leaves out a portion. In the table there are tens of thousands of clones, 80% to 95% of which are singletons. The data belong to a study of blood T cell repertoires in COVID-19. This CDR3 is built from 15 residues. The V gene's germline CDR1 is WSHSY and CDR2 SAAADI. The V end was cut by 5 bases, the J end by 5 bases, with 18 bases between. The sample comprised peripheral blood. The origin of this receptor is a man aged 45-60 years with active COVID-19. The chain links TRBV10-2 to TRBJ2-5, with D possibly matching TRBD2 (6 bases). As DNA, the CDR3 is TGCGCCAGCAGTTACCGCGGGGAGGCGGGGGAGACCCAGTACTTC. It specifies CASSYRGEAGETQYF.